This TCR beta chain was found in a study of tumor and adjacent non-tumor tissue in lung cancer. Study context: Each sample yielded approximately 4 million productive TCRbeta reads on average. Study-level points and caveats: Tumor tissue had significantly higher TCR diversity than normal lung.

Three rounds of nested PCR, following a modified ARM-PCR protocol, produced the TCRbeta library. TCRdb re-derived calls from the multiplex PCR reads in MiXCR, one entry per CDR3 protein. There are 220,000 or so distinct CDR3 sequences in the sample; about 71% occur only once, and around 25% lies in the top ten. The CDR3 runs to 14 residues. V dropped 5 bases and J dropped 0 bases, with 11 bases sitting between them. Germline V gene sequence: CDR1 MNHEY, CDR2 SVGAGI. This sample's RNA came from whole unsorted tissue. For this clonotype: Its antigen is unidentified. A single base separates this from a much larger clone, so it may be a read error.

The chain carries TRBV6-5 and TRBJ2-7; D possibly corresponds to TRBD1 (6 bases). The clonotype originates from a man in his 60s with non-small cell lung cancer. Sequenced input: lung tumor tissue. The chain's CDR3 is CASSQQGTSYEQYF. CDR3 DNA sequence: TGTGCCAGCAGTCAACAGGGCACCTCCTACGAGCAGTACTTC.